The clone carrying this T cell receptor (beta chain) was picked up a small number of times. Its matching antigen is unknown. This sample was taken from a study of blood T cells in healthy people across ages. Study results and caveats: The long-lived group displayed more naive CD4+ cells, plus higher diversity, than the aged donors did. One million T cells yielded diversity estimates that were considered underestimates.

Germline loops: CDR1 DFQATT, CDR2 SNEGSKA (reference sequence). The CDR3 length is 16 residues. V was pared by 4 bases and J by 8 bases, with 14 bases of the junction left unmatched. A sample-barcoded 5' primer and a J-beta primer mix were used in a second PCR of about 6 to 12 cycles. Each cDNA was tagged by a template-switch adaptor containing 12 random nucleotides. A single record per CDR3 protein comes from TCRdb applying MiXCR to the 5' RACE reads. The sample has 1.5 million to 2 million distinct CDR3 sequences; roughly 52% are singletons. The TCR was taken from a woman in her thirties or forties in good health. The sequencing input was blood. This chain links TRBV20-1 with TRBJ2-1; 10 positions match TRBD2. The CDR3 coding sequence is TGCAGTGCTATTCCATCACTAGCGGGGCGAAGGTATGAGCAGTTCTTC. It codes for CSAIPSLAGRRYEQFF.